A single sample gave rise to the 24 T cell receptor beta chains below, sequenced in a study of T cell responses to AZD1222 COVID-19 vaccine (dated by TCRdb to the early 2020s). The library was built by means of the immunoSEQ multiplex PCR assay. TCRdb took this table from immuneACCESS and kept in-frame rearrangements with V and J called. Such tables lack part of the clones; where checked against another copy, unresolved V genes explain under half of the gap, and the rest is unexplained. Within this sample are roughly 160,000 clones, with around 87% of them counted one time only. Together, the top ten hold approximately 6.9% of the sample. The time point label, as the study defines it: baseline before first vaccination. The source was peripheral blood, collected on day 0 of AZD1222 vaccination. These TCRs come from an adult in good health.

J is TRBJ2-7 and V is TRBV4-3; 7 bases map to TRBD2. After removal of 3 bases from V and 2 bases from J, the junction contained 1 base not matched to a gene. The length of the CDR3 is 13 residues. CDR1 LGHNA and CDR2 YSLEER come from the germline V gene. The CDR3 protein is CASSQGGAYEQYF. The CDR3 region has the DNA TGCGCCAGCAGCCAGGGGGGGGCCTACGAGCAGTACTTC.

The J gene is TRBJ1-2, the V gene TRBV18, with 7 nucleotides matching TRBD1. Germline V gene sequence: CDR1 KGHSH, CDR2 LQKENI. V lost 3 bases, J lost 0 bases, and 10 bases stayed unmatched. CDR3 length equals 17 residues. Here the CDR3 reads CASSPRQGGAANYGYTF. The CDR3 bases are TGTGCCAGCTCACCCCGACAGGGCGGAGCAGCTAACTATGGCTACACCTTC.

The chain links TRBV13 to TRBJ1-6, with TRBD1 matching over 8 bases. J was trimmed by 5 bases and V by 5 bases; bases with no gene match: 5. Germline V CDR1 and CDR2: PRHDT, FYEKMQ (reference sequence). CDR3 length: 15 amino acids. CDR3 sequence reads: CASSQMDRDNSPLHF. The CDR3 DNA reads as TGTGCCAGCAGCCAGATGGACAGGGATAATTCACCCCTCCACTTT.

The chain uses TRBV19 and TRBJ2-2; D not resolved. This CDR3 spans 15 amino acids. CDR1 is LNHDA and CDR2 is SQIVND in the germline V gene (reference sequence). Between the trimmed V and J ends, which lost 1 base and 4 bases, there was a span of 10 bases. The CDR3 region is CASSIGRLSTGELFF. Here the CDR3 DNA reads TGTGCCAGTAGTATAGGCAGGTTGAGCACCGGGGAGCTGTTTTTT. The full variable domain, completed using reference TRBV19 and TRBJ2-2, is DGGITQSPKYLFRKEGQNVTLSCEQNLNHDAMYWYRQDPGQGLRLIYYSQIVNDFQKGDIAEGYSVSREKKESFPLTVTSAQKNPTAFYLCASSIGRLSTGELFFGEGSRLTVL.

The chain is built from TRBV10-3 and TRBJ2-1, with TRBD2 as a possible D gene (7 bases). There are 17 residues in the CDR3. Germline V lookup: CDR1 ENHRY, CDR2 SYGVKD. V lost 4 bases and J lost 2, with 18 bases in between. In nucleotides, the CDR3 is TGTGCCATCAGTGTCCCCGAGGGGGGGGAGGCCTACAATGAGCAGTTCTTC. It is translated as CAISVPEGGEAYNEQFF.

This clone was recorded only once. The sample carries other DNA sequences with the same CDR3. This chain links TRBV3-1 (or the pseudogene TRBV3-2) with TRBJ2-7; a possible D gene is TRBD1 (6 bases). Germline V CDR1 and CDR2: LGHDT, YNNKEL (reference sequence). CDR3 length: 14 amino acids. V was cut by 1 base and J by 1 base, with 8 bases left in between. CDR3 in amino acids: CASSQGGGSYEQYV. CDR3 coding DNA: TGTGCCAGCAGCCAAGGAGGGGGTTCCTACGAGCAGTACGTC.

V is TRBV2 and J is TRBJ1-1; no firm D call. From germline, CDR1 is SNHLY and CDR2 FYNNEI. The V and J ends lost 7 bases and 1 base respectively, with 7 bases between them. The length of the CDR3 is 12 residues. In DNA form, the CDR3 reads TGTGCCAGCAAGCCGGCGAACACTGAAGCTTTCTTT. This sequence encodes CASKPANTEAFF.

The V call is TRBV10-3, the J call TRBJ1-5; no clear D gene. This CDR3 is 15 amino acids long. V dropped 2 bases and J dropped 0 bases, with 8 bases sitting between them. Germline CDR1 ENHRY, CDR2 SYGVKD. The CDR3 loop reads CAISETADSNQPQHF. The CDR3 nucleotides are TGTGCCATCAGTGAGACGGCAGATAGCAATCAGCCCCAGCATTTT.

The V and J genes are TRBV12-5 and TRBJ2-7, with a possible D match to TRBD1 (5 bases). The CDR3 is made up of 14 amino acids. CDR1 is LGHNT and CDR2 is FRNRAP in the germline V gene. Trimming removed 10 bases from V and 1 base from J, with 17 bases in between. Here the CDR3 DNA reads TGTGCTAAACCCCAACCCAGGGTATCCTACGAGCAGTACTTC. Its translation: CAKPQPRVSYEQYF. The whole variable domain, remainder taken from reference TRBV12-5 and TRBJ2-7, is DARVTQTPRHKVTEMGQEVTMRCQPILGHNTVFWYRQTMMQGLELLAYFRNRAPLDDSGMPKDRFSAEMPDATLATLKIQPSEPRDSAVYFCAKPQPRVSYEQYFGPGTRLTVT.

This chain connects TRBV5-6 to TRBJ2-7; D gene unclear. This CDR3 contains 15 residues. Germline CDR1 is SGHDT and CDR2 is YYEEEE. Trimming removed 0 bases from V and 6 bases from J, with 16 bases in between. The CDR3 nucleotides read TGTGCCAGCAGCTTGGTGGTACGCTCGAACGGCGAGCAGTACTTC. It is translated as CASSLVVRSNGEQYF.

The rearrangement joins TRBV28 to TRBJ1-4; the D is unclear. In germline, CDR1 is MDHEN, CDR2 SYDVKM. CDR3 size: 12 residues. The ends were cut back, 6 bases at V and 7 bases at J, with 9 bases in the middle. The CDR3 region has the DNA TGTGCCAGCAGCGTTCTTCCTGAAAAACTGTTTTTT. Translation: CASSVLPEKLFF. The whole variable domain, filled in from reference TRBV28 and TRBJ1-4, reads DVKVTQSSRYLVKRTGEKVFLECVQDMDHENMFWYRQDPGLGLRLIYFSYDVKMKEKGDIPEGYSVSREKKERFSLILESASTNQTSMYLCASSVLPEKLFFGSGTQLSVL.

This chain's CDR3 is CASTASGSQPQHF. The CDR3 DNA reads as TGCGCCTCCACAGCCTCAGGGAGCCAGCCCCAGCATTTT. J is TRBJ1-5 and V is TRBV10-2, with D possibly being TRBD1 (5 bases). V lost 11 bases and J 7 bases, leaving 18 bases between the germline ends. Germline V lookup: CDR1 WSHSY, CDR2 SAAADI. The CDR3 loop spans 13 amino acids.

V is TRBV24-1 and J is TRBJ2-7; either TRBD1 or TRBD2 may supply D (5 bases each). The CDR3 is made up of 14 amino acids. Germline lookup yields CDR1 KGHDR and CDR2 SFDVKD. V gave up 4 bases and J gave up 6 bases, with 15 bases separating them. The CDR3 nucleotides read TGTGCCACCAGTGACTCGGGGCAAACCGGCGAGCAGTACTTC. Residues: CATSDSGQTGEQYF.

The chain combines TRBV7-2 with TRBJ1-6, with 9 bases identical to TRBD1. The CDR3 runs 15 residues. CDR1 is SGHTA, CDR2 FQGNSA, per germline. Losses at the gene ends were 5 bases for V and 7 bases for J; bases not matched to a gene: 6. The CDR3 sequence is CASSMQQGANSPLHF. In DNA form, the CDR3 reads TGTGCCAGCAGCATGCAACAGGGGGCCAATTCACCCCTCCACTTT. Using reference TRBV7-2 and TRBJ1-6 for the parts outside the CDR3, the full variable domain is GAGVSQSPSNKVTEKGKDVELRCDPISGHTALYWYRQSLGQGLEFLIYFQGNSAPDKSGLPSDRFSAERTGGSVSTLTIQRTQQEDSAVYLCASSMQQGANSPLHFGNGTRLTVT.

This clone appeared once. V gene TRBV6-1 combines with J gene TRBJ1-2, with TRBD1 matching over 7 bases. J lost 3 bases, V lost 5 bases, and 3 bases had no gene match. Germline CDR1 is MNHNS and CDR2 is SASEGT. The CDR3 has 13 residues. CDR3 sequence reads: CASSSTGDYGYTF. Written as DNA, the CDR3 is TGTGCCAGCAGTTCAACAGGGGACTATGGCTACACCTTC.

The rearrangement joins TRBV4-1 to TRBJ2-7; 7 bases fit TRBD1. V trimming: 4 bases; J trimming: 4 bases; junction bases outside the gene matches: 10. This CDR3 has 15 residues. The germline V gene encodes CDR1 MGHRA and CDR2 YSYEKL. The CDR3 loop reads CASSLKQGFFYEQYF. In nucleotides, the CDR3 is TGCGCCAGCAGCCTGAAACAGGGGTTCTTTTACGAGCAGTACTTC.

The chain joins TRBV6-1 to TRBJ1-2; D unresolved. Germline CDR1 MNHNS, CDR2 SASEGT. CDR3 size: 14 residues. V was pared by 1 base and J by 3 bases, with 9 bases between. The DNA of the CDR3 is TGTGCCAGCAGTGAAGGCCGGGATCACTATGGCTACACCTTC. The encoded protein is CASSEGRDHYGYTF.

The J gene is TRBJ2-6, the V gene TRBV6-1; D is unclear. Trimming stripped 4 bases from V and 0 bases from J, with 16 bases between. Germline values: CDR1 MNHNS, CDR2 SASEGT. The CDR3 totals 18 residues. CDR3 in DNA: TGTGCCAGCAGTGTTGTGGGCAGCCTCGGCTCTGGGGCCAACGTCCTGACTTTC. Translation: CASSVVGSLGSGANVLTF.

This sequence joins TRBV19 and TRBJ2-3; D not resolved. Trimming cost V 6 bases and J 1 base, with 8 bases left between them. CDR1 LNHDA and CDR2 SQIVND come from the germline V gene (reference sequence). The CDR3 extends over 13 amino acids. The CDR3 region is CASRQAGTDTQYF. DNA for the CDR3: TGTGCCAGTAGGCAGGCCGGCACAGATACGCAGTATTTT. The full variable domain, with the rest looked up from reference TRBV19 and TRBJ2-3, is DGGITQSPKYLFRKEGQNVTLSCEQNLNHDAMYWYRQDPGQGLRLIYYSQIVNDFQKGDIAEGYSVSREKKESFPLTVTSAQKNPTAFYLCASRQAGTDTQYFGPGTRLTVL.

This clone has a single count. This chain links TRBV6-4 with TRBJ1-6, with D hard to call. The germline gives CDR1 MRHNA, CDR2 SNTAGT. This CDR3 has 16 amino acids. Trimming removed 6 bases at V and 7 bases at J, with 19 bases between. CDR3 in amino acids: CASRTSSATGNSPLHF. CDR3 DNA: TGTGCCAGCAGGACCTCGTCGGCAACCGGGAATTCACCCCTCCACTTT.

The chain has TRBV4-2 and TRBJ2-3; no firm D call. This CDR3 contains 14 residues. Between the trimmed V and J ends, which lost 1 base and 4 bases, there was a span of 9 bases. Looked up from germline, CDR1 is LGHNA and CDR2 is YNFKEQ. Written as DNA, the CDR3 is TGTGCCAGCAGCCAAGTTGGCGAGCCAGATACGCAGTATTTT. This gives the protein CASSQVGEPDTQYF.

As DNA, the CDR3 is TGTGCCAGCAGCCCGCGGCTTGGGGCTGGCACAGATACGCAGTATTTT. This codes for CASSPRLGAGTDTQYF. The J gene is TRBJ2-3, the V gene TRBV7-6; TRBD1 is a possible D gene (5 bases). The CDR3 spans 16 residues. Germline CDR1 SGHVS, CDR2 FNYEAQ. Trimming removed 5 bases at V and 1 base at J, with 16 bases between.

The genes are TRBV28 and TRBJ1-5; no clear D gene. V lost 5 bases and J 4 bases, leaving 15 bases between the germline ends. The CDR3 sequence is 15 residues long. Germline CDR1 MDHEN, CDR2 SYDVKM. CDR3 coding DNA: TGTGCCAGCAGTATAAAGACATGGGATAATCAGCCCCAGCATTTT. Protein: CASSIKTWDNQPQHF.

The rearrangement joins TRBV15 to TRBJ1-6; no clear D gene. Trimming removed 0 bases at V and 7 bases at J, with 13 bases between. Germline loops: CDR1 LNHNV, CDR2 YYDKDF (reference sequence). The CDR3 extends over 16 amino acids. CDR3 sequence: CATSRDGQLVNSPLHF. The CDR3 nucleotides read TGTGCCACCAGCAGAGACGGTCAGCTCGTAAATTCACCCCTCCACTTT.